The TCR beta chain described here comes from a study of shared clonotypes between healthy human individuals. The repertoire was sequenced with immunoSEQ multiplex PCR; TCRdb's copy has only in-frame clones and lacks some. This table holds around 370,000 clones, 95% to 97% found once. There were no recent acute infections or vaccinations among the donors, who were healthy HIV-negative adults. Findings and limits, study-wide: Clonotypes shared by all four donors outscored non-shared clonotypes in generation probability.

Regarding this clone: Its matching antigen is unknown.

The sequencing sample was made of memory CD8+ T cells sorted from blood. Subset noted: CD45RO+ cells pooled with CCR7-negative TemRA cells. The clonotype comes from a man younger than 40 in good health.

The CDR3 coding sequence is TGTGCCAGCAGTTGGACAGGGGCACCCCAGCATTTT. Its translation: CASSWTGAPQHF. The chain recombines TRBV27 with TRBJ1-5, with 9 bases that match TRBD1. Germline V gene lookup returns CDR1 MNHEY and CDR2 SMNVEV (reference sequence). This CDR3 region has 12 residues. Unmatched junction bases numbered 2, after V lost 4 bases and J lost 10 bases.